The rows below give T cell receptor beta chains drawn from one sample of a study of metastatic and nonmetastatic thyroid tumors. MiXCR was used by TCRdb to re-call the PCR reads. Of about 7,600 clones listed, over 20% are singletons. Sequenced input: adjacent normal tissue. These receptors all stem from a female donor with papillary thyroid cancer or a benign thyroid nodule (not recorded which). Some clones in this sample may be carry-over from other donors' samples. Both conserved end residues are part of each CDR3. D genes are given only for firm matches. Clone size is shown for a subset of rows, as once, few, many or a class of expanded clone.

J: TRBJ2-5; D: NA; size: NA; V: TRBV20-1; length: 11; CDR3: CIGDTEETLYF; DNA: TGCATCGGGGACACGGAAGAGACCCTGTACTTC
J: TRBJ2-7; D: NA; size: few; V: TRBV28; length: 14; CDR3: CASSSENSPYEQYF; DNA: TGTGCCAGCAGTTCCGAAAACAGCCCCTACGAGCAGTACTTC
J: TRBJ2-5; D: TRBD2; size: NA; V: TRBV6-2/TRBV6-3; length: 12; CDR3: CASSYLGSGAVF; DNA: TGTGCCAGCAGTTACCTAGGTAGCGGGGCCGTTTTC
J: TRBJ1-3; D: NA; size: NA; V: TRBV6-1; length: 14; CDR3: CASRPQASGNTIYF; DNA: TGTGCCAGCAGGCCTCAGGCCTCTGGAAACACCATATATTTT
J: TRBJ2-1; D: NA; size: many; V: TRBV5-1; length: 16; CDR3: CASSLEGGSSYNEQFF; DNA: TGCGCCAGCAGCTTGGAAGGGGGGAGCTCCTACAATGAGCAGTTCTTC
J: TRBJ2-3; D: NA; size: NA; V: TRBV6-1; length: 15; CDR3: CASTKKATSTDTHYF; DNA: TGTGCCAGCACCAAGAAAGCTACTAGCACAGATACGCATTATTTT
J: TRBJ2-1; D: NA; size: NA; V: TRBV11-2; length: 12; CDR3: CASSPTGNEQFF; DNA: TGTGCCAGCAGCCCAACCGGGAATGAGCAGTTCTTC
J: TRBJ2-1; D: NA; size: NA; V: TRBV3-1; length: 12; CDR3: CASSNSYNEQSF; DNA: TGTGCCAGCAGCAACAGTTACAATGAGCAGTCCTTC
J: TRBJ1-1; D: NA; size: many; V: TRBV29-1; length: 15; CDR3: CSATQGPRGNTEAFF; DNA: TGCAGCGCGACCCAGGGGCCAAGGGGTAACACTGAAGCTTTCTTT
J: TRBJ2-7; D: NA; size: NA; V: TRBV12-3/TRBV12-4; length: 13; CDR3: CASSRGGVDEQYF; DNA: TGTGCCAGCAGTCGTGGCGGGGTCGACGAGCAGTACTTC
J: TRBJ1-2; D: NA; size: many; V: TRBV10-3; length: 13; CDR3: CAIKEAGPYGYTF; DNA: TGTGCCATCAAAGAGGCAGGCCCCTATGGCTACACCTTC
J: TRBJ1-2; D: NA; size: medium-sized; V: TRBV20-1; length: 15; CDR3: CSARDPGGLNYGYTF; DNA: TGCAGTGCTAGAGATCCCGGCGGACTTAACTATGGCTACACCTTC
J: TRBJ1-2; D: TRBD1; size: medium-sized; V: TRBV29-1; length: 14; CDR3: CSVDTGDYNYGYTF; DNA: TGCAGCGTTGACACAGGGGATTATAACTATGGCTACACCTTC
J: TRBJ1-2; D: NA; size: many; V: TRBV20-1; length: 11; CDR3: CSYRRDYGYTF; DNA: TGCAGTTACCGCAGGGACTATGGCTACACCTTC
J: TRBJ2-1; D: NA; size: NA; V: TRBV6-2/TRBV6-3; length: 14; CDR3: CASSYSARGNEQFF; DNA: TGTGCCAGCAGTTACTCAGCTAGGGGCAATGAGCAGTTCTTC
J: TRBJ1-1; D: TRBD1; size: few; V: TRBV27; length: 14; CDR3: CASSVTGGFTEAFF; DNA: TGTGCCAGCAGTGTCACAGGGGGATTCACTGAAGCTTTCTTT
J: TRBJ1-6; D: NA; size: few; V: TRBV19; length: 15; CDR3: CASSISGQLNSPLHF; DNA: TGTGCCAGTAGTATCTCCGGTCAGCTTAATTCACCCCTCCACTTT
J: TRBJ2-4; D: NA; size: many; V: TRBV20-1; length: 15; CDR3: CSASSGDIAKNIQYF; DNA: TGCAGTGCTAGCTCGGGGGACATAGCCAAAAACATTCAGTACTTC
J: TRBJ2-7; D: NA; size: NA; V: TRBV20-1; length: 10; CDR3: CSPQEGGQYF; DNA: TGCAGCCCCCAGGAGGGCGGGCAGTACTTC
J: TRBJ1-1; D: NA; size: NA; V: TRBV28; length: 16; CDR3: CASSLFYSGLNTEAFF; DNA: TGTGCCAGCAGTTTATTCTACAGTGGCCTGAACACTGAAGCTTTCTTT
J: TRBJ2-1; D: TRBD1; size: many; V: TRBV18; length: 16; CDR3: CASSTGQGAALGLEFF; DNA: TGTGCCAGCTCCACGGGACAGGGGGCGGCCTTGGGCCTGGAGTTCTTC
J: TRBJ1-1; D: TRBD1; size: few; V: TRBV6-2/TRBV6-3; length: 15; CDR3: CASSYPGQVSAESLF; DNA: TGTGCCAGCAGTTACCCGGGACAGGTTTCGGCTGAATCTCTCTTT
J: TRBJ2-7; D: TRBD1; size: medium-sized; V: TRBV20-1; length: 14; CDR3: CSASTGTALYEQYF; DNA: TGCAGTGCTAGCACCGGGACAGCTTTATACGAGCAGTACTTC
J: TRBJ1-2; D: TRBD1; size: large; V: TRBV6-2/TRBV6-3; length: 13; CDR3: CASSWTGGYGYTF; DNA: TGTGCCAGCAGTTGGACAGGGGGCTATGGCTACACCTTC
J: TRBJ1-2; D: NA; size: NA; V: TRBV12-3/TRBV12-4; length: 12; CDR3: CASSSGGYGYTF; DNA: TGTGCCAGCAGTTCTGGGGGATATGGCTACACCTTC
J: TRBJ2-3; D: TRBD2; size: many; V: TRBV12-3/TRBV12-4; length: 17; CDR3: CASSSYSGRNRGNTQYF; DNA: TGTGCCAGCAGTTCCTATAGCGGGAGGAACCGGGGCAATACGCAGTATTTT
J: TRBJ2-7; D: NA; size: NA; V: TRBV5-1; length: 14; CDR3: CASSLAGNSYEQYF; DNA: TGCGCCAGCAGCTTGGCGGGAAACTCCTACGAGCAGTACTTC
J: TRBJ2-1; D: NA; size: few; V: TRBV6-5; length: 16; CDR3: CASSYPSVNSYNEQFF; DNA: TGTGCCAGCAGTTACCCCAGCGTAAACTCCTACAATGAGCAGTTCTTC
J: TRBJ2-1; D: NA; size: few; V: TRBV10-3; length: 15; CDR3: CAISPWSGLNNEQFF; DNA: TGTGCCATCAGTCCTTGGAGCGGACTTAATAATGAGCAGTTCTTC
J: TRBJ1-3; D: TRBD1; size: NA; V: TRBV14; length: 14; CDR3: CASSQRGQRNTIYF; DNA: TGTGCCAGCAGTCAGAGGGGGCAGAGGAACACCATATATTTT
J: TRBJ2-7; D: NA; size: NA; V: TRBV6-1; length: 13; CDR3: CANKGQRGCEQYF; DNA: TGTGCCAATAAGGGACAGCGGGGGTGTGAGCAGTACTTC
J: TRBJ2-7; D: TRBD1; size: NA; V: TRBV12-3/TRBV12-4; length: 14; CDR3: CASSKGGQHYEQYF; DNA: TGTGCCAGCAGTAAAGGGGGACAGCACTACGAGCAGTACTTC
J: TRBJ2-3; D: TRBD1; size: few; V: TRBV2; length: 14; CDR3: CASSTGDTTDTQYF; DNA: TGTGCCAGCAGTACAGGGGATACGACAGATACGCAGTATTTT
J: TRBJ2-2; D: TRBD1; size: NA; V: TRBV5-6; length: 14; CDR3: CASSWDRNTGELFF; DNA: TGTGCCAGCAGCTGGGACAGGAACACCGGGGAGCTGTTTTTT
J: TRBJ1-2; D: TRBD1; size: many; V: TRBV5-4; length: 15; CDR3: CASSVGTASYYGYTF; DNA: TGTGCCAGCAGCGTAGGGACAGCGAGTTACTATGGCTACACCTTC
J: TRBJ2-7; D: TRBD2; size: few; V: TRBV12-3/TRBV12-4; length: 20; CDR3: CASGGLAGGPVNIFHYEQYF; DNA: TGTGCCAGCGGGGGACTAGCGGGAGGGCCGGTGAATATCTTTCACTACGAGCAGTACTTC
J: TRBJ2-7; D: TRBD2; size: many; V: TRBV9; length: 15; CDR3: CASSPGLAGGHEQYF; DNA: TGTGCCAGCAGCCCGGGACTAGCGGGAGGCCACGAGCAGTACTTC
J: TRBJ2-7; D: NA; size: NA; V: TRBV20-1; length: 11; CDR3: CSAMIRVEQYF; DNA: TGCAGTGCTATGATTAGAGTCGAGCAGTACTTC
J: TRBJ2-6; D: TRBD2; size: NA; V: TRBV19; length: 15; CDR3: CATSKGLTGAKVLTF; DNA: TGTGCCACTAGCAAGGGACTAACTGGGGCCAAAGTCCTGACTTTC
J: TRBJ2-2; D: NA; size: NA; V: TRBV11-3; length: 14; CDR3: CASSLGFPTGELFF; DNA: TGTGCCAGCAGCTTAGGATTTCCGACCGGGGAGCTGTTTTTT